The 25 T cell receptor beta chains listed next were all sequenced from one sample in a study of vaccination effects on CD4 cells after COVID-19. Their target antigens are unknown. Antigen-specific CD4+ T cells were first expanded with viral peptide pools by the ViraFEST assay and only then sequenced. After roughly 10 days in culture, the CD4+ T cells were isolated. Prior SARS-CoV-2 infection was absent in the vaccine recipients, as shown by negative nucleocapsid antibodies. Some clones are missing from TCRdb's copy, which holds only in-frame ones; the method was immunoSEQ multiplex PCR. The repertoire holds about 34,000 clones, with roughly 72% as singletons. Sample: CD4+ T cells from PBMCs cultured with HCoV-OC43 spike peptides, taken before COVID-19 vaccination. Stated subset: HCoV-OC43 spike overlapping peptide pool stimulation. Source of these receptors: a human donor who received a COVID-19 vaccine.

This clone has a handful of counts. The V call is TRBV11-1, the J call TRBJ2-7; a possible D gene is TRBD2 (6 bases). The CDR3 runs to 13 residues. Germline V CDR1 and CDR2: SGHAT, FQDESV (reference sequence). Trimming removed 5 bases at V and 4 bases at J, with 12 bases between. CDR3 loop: CASSRDSRYEQYF. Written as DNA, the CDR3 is TGTGCCAGCAGCCGGGACTCAAGATACGAGCAGTACTTC.

Here the CDR3 reads CASSYSSRGGTEAFF. The DNA of the CDR3 is TGTGCCAGCAGTTACTCGTCACGGGGGGGCACTGAAGCTTTCTTT. The chain links TRBV6-5 to TRBJ1-1; tentative D call: TRBD1 (5 bases). The CDR3 sequence is 15 residues long. CDR1 MNHEY and CDR2 SVGAGI come from the germline V gene. Trimming stripped 0 bases from V and 4 bases from J, with 12 bases between.

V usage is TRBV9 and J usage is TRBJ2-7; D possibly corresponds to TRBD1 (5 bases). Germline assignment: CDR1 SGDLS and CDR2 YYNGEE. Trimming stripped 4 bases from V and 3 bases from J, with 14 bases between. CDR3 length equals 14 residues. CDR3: CASSPRQLNYEQYF. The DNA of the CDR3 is TGTGCCAGCAGCCCACGACAGCTTAACTACGAGCAGTACTTC.

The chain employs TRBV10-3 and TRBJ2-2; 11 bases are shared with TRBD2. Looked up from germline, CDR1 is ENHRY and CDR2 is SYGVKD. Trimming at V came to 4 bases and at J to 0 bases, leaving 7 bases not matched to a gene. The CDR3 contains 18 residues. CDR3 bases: TGTGCCATCAGTGCGAGAAAGGGACTAGCGGCGAACACCGGGGAGCTGTTTTTT. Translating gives CAISARKGLAANTGELFF.

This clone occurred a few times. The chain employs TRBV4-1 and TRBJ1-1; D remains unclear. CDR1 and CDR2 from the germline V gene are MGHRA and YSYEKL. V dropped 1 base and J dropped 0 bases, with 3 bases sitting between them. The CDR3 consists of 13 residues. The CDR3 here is CASSQGVNTEAFF. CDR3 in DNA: TGCGCCAGCAGCCAAGGAGTGAACACTGAAGCTTTCTTT.

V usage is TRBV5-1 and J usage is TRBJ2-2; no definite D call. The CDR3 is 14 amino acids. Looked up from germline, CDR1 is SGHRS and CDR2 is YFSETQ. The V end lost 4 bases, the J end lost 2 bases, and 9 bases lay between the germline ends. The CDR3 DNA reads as TGCGCCAGCAGCCCCCGACTCAACACCGGGGAGCTGTTTTTT. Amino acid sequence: CASSPRLNTGELFF.

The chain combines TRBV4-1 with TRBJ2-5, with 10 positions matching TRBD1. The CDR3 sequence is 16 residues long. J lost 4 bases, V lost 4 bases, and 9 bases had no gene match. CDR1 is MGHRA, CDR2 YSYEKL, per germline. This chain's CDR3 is CASSRQGQGGGETQYF. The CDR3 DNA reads TGCGCCAGCAGCCGACAAGGACAGGGGGGTGGAGAGACCCAGTACTTC.

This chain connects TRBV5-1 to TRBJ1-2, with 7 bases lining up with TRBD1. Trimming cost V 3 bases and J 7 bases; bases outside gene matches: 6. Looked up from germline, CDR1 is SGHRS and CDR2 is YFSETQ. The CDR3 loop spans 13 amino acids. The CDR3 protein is CASSSTGLRGYTF. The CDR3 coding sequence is TGCGCCAGCAGCTCGACAGGGTTACGTGGCTACACCTTC.

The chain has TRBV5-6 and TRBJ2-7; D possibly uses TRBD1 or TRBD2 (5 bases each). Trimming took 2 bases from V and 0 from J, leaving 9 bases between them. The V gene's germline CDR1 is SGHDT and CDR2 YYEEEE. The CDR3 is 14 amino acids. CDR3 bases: TGTGCCAGCAGCTTAGTGGGGGACTCCTACGAGCAGTACTTC. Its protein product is CASSLVGDSYEQYF.

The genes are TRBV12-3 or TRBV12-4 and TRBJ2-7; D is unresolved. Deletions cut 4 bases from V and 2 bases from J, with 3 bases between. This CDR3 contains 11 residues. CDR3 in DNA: TGTGCCAGCAGTTCGACCTACGAGCAGTACTTC. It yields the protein CASSSTYEQYF.

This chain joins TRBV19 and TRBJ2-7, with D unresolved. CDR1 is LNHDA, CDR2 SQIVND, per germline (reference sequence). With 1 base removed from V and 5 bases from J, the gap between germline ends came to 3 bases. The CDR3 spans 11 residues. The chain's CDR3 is CASSIADEQYF. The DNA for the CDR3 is TGTGCCAGTAGTATAGCGGACGAGCAGTACTTC.

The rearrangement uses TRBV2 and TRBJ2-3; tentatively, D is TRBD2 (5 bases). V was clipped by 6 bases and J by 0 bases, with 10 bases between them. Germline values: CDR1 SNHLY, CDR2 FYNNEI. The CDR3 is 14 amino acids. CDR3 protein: CASRSERSTDTQYF. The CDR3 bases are TGTGCCAGCAGGTCGGAGCGGAGCACAGATACGCAGTATTTT.

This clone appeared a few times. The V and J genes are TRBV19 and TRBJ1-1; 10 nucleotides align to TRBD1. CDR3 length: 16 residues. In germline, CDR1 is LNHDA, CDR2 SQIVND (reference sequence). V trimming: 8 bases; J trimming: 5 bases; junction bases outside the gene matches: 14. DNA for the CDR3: TGTGCCAGTCGTTTAAGTGGGACAGGGGTTGTGACTGAAGCTTTCTTT. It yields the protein CASRLSGTGVVTEAFF.

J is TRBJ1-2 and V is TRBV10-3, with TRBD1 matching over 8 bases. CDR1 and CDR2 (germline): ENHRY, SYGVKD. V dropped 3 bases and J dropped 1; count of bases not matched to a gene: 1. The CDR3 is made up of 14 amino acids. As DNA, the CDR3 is TGTGCCATCAGTGAAGGACAGGGTAACTATGGCTACACCTTC. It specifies CAISEGQGNYGYTF.

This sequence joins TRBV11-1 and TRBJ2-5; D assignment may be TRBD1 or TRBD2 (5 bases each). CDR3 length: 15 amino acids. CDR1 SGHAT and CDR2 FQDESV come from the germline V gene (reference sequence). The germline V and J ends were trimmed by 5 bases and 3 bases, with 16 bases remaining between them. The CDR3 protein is CASSPDAWGKETQYF. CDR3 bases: TGTGCCAGCAGCCCAGATGCGTGGGGGAAAGAGACCCAGTACTTC.

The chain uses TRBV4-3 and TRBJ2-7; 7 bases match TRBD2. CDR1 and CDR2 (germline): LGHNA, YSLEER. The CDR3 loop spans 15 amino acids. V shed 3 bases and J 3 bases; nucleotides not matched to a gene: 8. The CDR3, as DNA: TGCGCCAGCAGCCAGACCGGACTAGGTAACTACGAGCAGTACTTC. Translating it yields CASSQTGLGNYEQYF.

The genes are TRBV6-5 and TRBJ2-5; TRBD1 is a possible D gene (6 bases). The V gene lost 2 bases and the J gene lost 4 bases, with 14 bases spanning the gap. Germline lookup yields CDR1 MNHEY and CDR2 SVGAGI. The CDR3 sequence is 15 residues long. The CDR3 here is CASSYGGGGGETQYF. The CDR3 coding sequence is TGTGCCAGCAGTTACGGGGGCGGCGGCGGAGAGACCCAGTACTTC.

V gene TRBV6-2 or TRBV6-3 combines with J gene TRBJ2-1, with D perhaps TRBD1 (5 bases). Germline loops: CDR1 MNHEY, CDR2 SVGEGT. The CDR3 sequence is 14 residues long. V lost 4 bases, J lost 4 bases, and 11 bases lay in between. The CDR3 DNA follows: TGTGCCAGCAGTTCCTCGGACAATTACAATGAGCAGTTCTTC. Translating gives CASSSSDNYNEQFF.

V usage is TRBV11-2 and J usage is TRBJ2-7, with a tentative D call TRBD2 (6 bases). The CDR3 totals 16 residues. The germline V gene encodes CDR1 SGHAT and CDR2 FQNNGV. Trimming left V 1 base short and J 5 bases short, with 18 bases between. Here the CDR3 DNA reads TGTGCCAGCAGCTTAGGTGGTCCGGGAGAGTGGGACGAGCAGTACTTC. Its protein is CASSLGGPGEWDEQYF.

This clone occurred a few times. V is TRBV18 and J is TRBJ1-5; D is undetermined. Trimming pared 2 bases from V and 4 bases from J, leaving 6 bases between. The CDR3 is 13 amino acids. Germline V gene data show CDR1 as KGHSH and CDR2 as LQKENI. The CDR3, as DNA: TGTGCCAGCTCACCAGACCTTAATCAGCCCCAGCATTTT. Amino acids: CASSPDLNQPQHF.

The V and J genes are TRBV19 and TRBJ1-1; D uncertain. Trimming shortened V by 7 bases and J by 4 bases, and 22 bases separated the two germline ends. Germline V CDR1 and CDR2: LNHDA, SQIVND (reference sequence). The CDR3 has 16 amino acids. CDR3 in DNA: TGTGCCAGTAATAGTCGGGTTAAAATCCGAGCCACTGAAGCTTTCTTT. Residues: CASNSRVKIRATEAFF.

DNA for the CDR3: TGTGCCAGCAGCGTAGGGACAGCGAATGAAAAACTGTTTTTT. This translates into CASSVGTANEKLFF. V gene TRBV9 combines with J gene TRBJ1-4; D may be TRBD1 (6 bases). Per germline, CDR1 SGDLS and CDR2 YYNGEE. The CDR3 loop spans 14 amino acids. Deletions cut 0 bases from V and 5 bases from J, with 8 bases between.

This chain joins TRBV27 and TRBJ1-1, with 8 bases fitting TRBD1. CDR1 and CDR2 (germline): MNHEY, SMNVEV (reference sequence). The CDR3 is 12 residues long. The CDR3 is CGSGRGRTEAFF. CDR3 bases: TGTGGGTCGGGCAGGGGGCGCACTGAAGCTTTCTTT.

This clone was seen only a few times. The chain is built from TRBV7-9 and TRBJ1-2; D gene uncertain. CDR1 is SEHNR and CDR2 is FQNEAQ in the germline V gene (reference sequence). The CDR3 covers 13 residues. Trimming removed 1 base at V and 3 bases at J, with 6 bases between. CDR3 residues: CASSLGGYYGYTF. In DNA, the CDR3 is TGTGCCAGCAGCTTAGGAGGATACTATGGCTACACCTTC.

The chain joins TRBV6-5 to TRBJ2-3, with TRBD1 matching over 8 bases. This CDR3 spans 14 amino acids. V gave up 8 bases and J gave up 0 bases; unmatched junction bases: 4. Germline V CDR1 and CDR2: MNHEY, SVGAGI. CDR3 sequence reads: CASEDRASTDTQYF. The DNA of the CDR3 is TGTGCCAGCGAGGACAGGGCCAGCACAGATACGCAGTATTTT.